These 13 T cell receptor beta chains originate from one sample sequenced in a study of blood T cell repertoires in COVID-19. Using immunoSEQ multiplex PCR, the repertoire was profiled, and TCRdb retains in-frame clones only, with some absent. The table shows approximately 200,000 clones, with about 88% occurring only once. Sequencing was performed on peripheral blood. These receptors all stem from a woman in her 30s with active or convalescent COVID-19.

This chain uses TRBV2 with TRBJ1-5, with unresolved D. This CDR3 has 14 residues. Trimming took 5 bases from V and 0 from J, leaving 8 bases between them. The germline gives CDR1 SNHLY, CDR2 FYNNEI. The CDR3 nucleotides read TGTGCCAGCAGTAATACAGTTAGCAATCAGCCCCAGCATTTT. Translated: CASSNTVSNQPQHF.

In this sample, this clone turned up a few times. The chain employs TRBV19 and TRBJ1-2; perhaps TRBD1 as D (6 bases). The V end lost 7 bases, the J end lost 1 base, and 22 bases lay between the germline ends. The CDR3 runs to 17 residues. The germline gives CDR1 LNHDA, CDR2 SQIVND (reference sequence). In nucleotides, the CDR3 is TGTGCCAGTACCAAATCCACGCTGGGACACCTTAACTATGGCTACACCTTC. Its protein is CASTKSTLGHLNYGYTF.

The chain couples TRBV28 to TRBJ1-2; the match to TRBD1 covers 7 bases. The CDR3 consists of 15 residues. The V gene end was trimmed by 5 bases and the J gene end by 2 bases; junction bases not matched to a gene: 8. Looked up from germline, CDR1 is MDHEN and CDR2 is SYDVKM. The CDR3 loop is CASSLLQGKNYGYTF. The DNA of the CDR3 is TGTGCCAGCAGTCTCTTACAGGGGAAGAACTATGGCTACACCTTC.

The chain couples TRBV6-1 to TRBJ2-7; no clear D. CDR3 size: 13 residues. Germline V lookup: CDR1 MNHNS, CDR2 SASEGT. V lost 3 bases and J 7 bases, leaving 13 bases between the germline ends. In DNA form, the CDR3 reads TGTGCCAGCAGTGATTCCATGGCGGAAGAGCAGTACTTC. Its translation is CASSDSMAEEQYF.

The J gene is TRBJ2-6, the V gene TRBV5-1; 10 positions agree with TRBD1. V was clipped by 4 bases and J by 0 bases; unmatched bases: 13. From germline, CDR1 is SGHRS and CDR2 YFSETQ. This CDR3 region has 20 residues. The CDR3 sequence: CASSTLTGQGRISGANVLTF. CDR3 in DNA: TGCGCCAGCAGCACATTGACGGGACAGGGGCGTATCTCTGGGGCCAACGTCCTGACTTTC.

The V and J genes are TRBV7-6 and TRBJ2-1; TRBD2 matches 7 bases. This CDR3 comprises 18 residues. Germline trimming cut 1 base from V and 0 bases from J; bases unmatched to any gene: 9. Germline assignment: CDR1 SGHVS and CDR2 FNYEAQ. The CDR3 region has the DNA TGTGCCAGCAGCTTAGGATCGCTAGCGGACACCTCCTACAATGAGCAGTTCTTC. Translated: CASSLGSLADTSYNEQFF.

A single count supports this clone. This chain joins TRBV27 and TRBJ2-4; 12 bases align to TRBD2. The CDR3 extends over 15 amino acids. V was clipped by 7 bases and J by 3 bases; unmatched bases: 4. Per the germline V gene, CDR1 is MNHEY and CDR2 is SMNVEV (reference sequence). The CDR3 is CASTLAGGYKNIQYF. The CDR3 DNA sequence: TGTGCCAGCACCCTAGCGGGGGGGTACAAAAACATTCAGTACTTC.

This chain links TRBV5-1 with TRBJ2-3; 7 positions agree with TRBD2. Germline assignment: CDR1 SGHRS and CDR2 YFSETQ. The CDR3 consists of 16 residues. The trim removed 1 base at V and 2 bases at J, leaving 7 bases unmatched. In DNA, the CDR3 is TGCGCCAGCAGCTTGAGGCTAGCGGAGATCACAGATACGCAGTATTTT. It specifies CASSLRLAEITDTQYF.

V gene TRBV3-1 (or the pseudogene TRBV3-2) combines with J gene TRBJ2-7; possibly TRBD2 for D (6 bases). The V gene's germline CDR1 is LGHDT and CDR2 YNNKEL (reference sequence). Trimming left V 2 bases short and J 3 bases short, with 11 bases between. The CDR3 spans 14 residues. The CDR3 reads CASSQRGVHYEQYF. In DNA form, the CDR3 reads TGTGCCAGCAGCCAACGCGGGGTGCACTACGAGCAGTACTTC.

The V gene is TRBV28, the J gene TRBJ2-7; no clear D. CDR1 and CDR2 (germline): MDHEN, SYDVKM. Trimming pared 3 bases from V and 4 bases from J, leaving 4 bases between. The CDR3 is 11 residues long. This chain's CDR3 is CASSFSYEQYF. The CDR3 nucleotides read TGTGCCAGCAGTTTCAGTTACGAGCAGTACTTC.

The chain uses TRBV5-8 and TRBJ2-7, with a tentative D call TRBD2 (5 bases). This CDR3 is built from 15 residues. Deletions cut 1 base from V and 6 bases from J, with 17 bases between. Germline CDR1 reads SGHTS; CDR2 reads YDEGEE. The CDR3 DNA sequence: TGTGCCAGCAGCTTGTCCCGACACGGCCGGGGCGAGCAGTACTTC. It is translated as CASSLSRHGRGEQYF.

Remarks on this clone: Germline and junction disagree at one end, which may indicate a read error. V and J are TRBV7-7 and TRBJ2-5; 8 nucleotides align to TRBD2. Germline CDR1 reads SSHAT; CDR2 reads FNYEAQ (reference sequence). The CDR3 loop spans 15 amino acids. The CDR3 is CASSLGPSGQETQYF. CDR3 in DNA: TGTGCTAGCAGCTTAGGGCCTAGCGGGCAAGAGACCCAGTACTTC.

The chain is built from TRBV5-1 and TRBJ2-7; D is possibly TRBD1 (6 bases). In germline, CDR1 is SGHRS, CDR2 YFSETQ. The V and J ends lost 4 bases and 3 bases respectively, with 14 bases between them. This CDR3 region has 14 residues. This chain's CDR3 is CASSDQGQLYEQYF. The CDR3 DNA is TGCGCCAGCAGCGATCAGGGACAACTCTACGAGCAGTACTTC.